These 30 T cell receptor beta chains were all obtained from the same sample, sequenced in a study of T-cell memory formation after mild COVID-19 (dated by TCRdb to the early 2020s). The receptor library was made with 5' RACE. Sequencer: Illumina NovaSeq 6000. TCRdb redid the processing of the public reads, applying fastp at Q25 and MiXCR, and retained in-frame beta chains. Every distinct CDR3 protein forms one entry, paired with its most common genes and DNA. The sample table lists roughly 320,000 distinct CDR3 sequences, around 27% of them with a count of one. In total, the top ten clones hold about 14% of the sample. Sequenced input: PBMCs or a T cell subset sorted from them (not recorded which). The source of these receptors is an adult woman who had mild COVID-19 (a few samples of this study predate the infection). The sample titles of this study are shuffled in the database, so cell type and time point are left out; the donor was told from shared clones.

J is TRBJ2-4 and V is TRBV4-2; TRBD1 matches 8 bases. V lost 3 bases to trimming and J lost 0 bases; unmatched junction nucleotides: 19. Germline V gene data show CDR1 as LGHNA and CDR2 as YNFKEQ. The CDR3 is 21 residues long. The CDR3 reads CASSQGAGQGNIPLAKNIQYF. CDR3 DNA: TGTGCCAGCAGCCAGGGGGCTGGACAGGGAAATATTCCCCTAGCCAAAAACATTCAGTACTTC.

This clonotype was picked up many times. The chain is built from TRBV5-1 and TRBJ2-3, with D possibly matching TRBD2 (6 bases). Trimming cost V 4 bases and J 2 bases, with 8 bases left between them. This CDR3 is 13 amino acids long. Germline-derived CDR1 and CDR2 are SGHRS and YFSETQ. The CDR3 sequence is CASSPGDTDTQYF. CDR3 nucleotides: TGCGCCAGCAGCCCGGGGGACACAGATACGCAGTATTTT.

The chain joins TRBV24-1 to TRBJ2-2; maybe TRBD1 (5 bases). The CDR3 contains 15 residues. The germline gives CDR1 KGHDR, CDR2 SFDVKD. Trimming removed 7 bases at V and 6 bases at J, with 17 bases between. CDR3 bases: TGTGCCACCAGCGACGGATCAAGGGGTGCCGGGGAGCTGTTTTTT. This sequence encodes CATSDGSRGAGELFF.

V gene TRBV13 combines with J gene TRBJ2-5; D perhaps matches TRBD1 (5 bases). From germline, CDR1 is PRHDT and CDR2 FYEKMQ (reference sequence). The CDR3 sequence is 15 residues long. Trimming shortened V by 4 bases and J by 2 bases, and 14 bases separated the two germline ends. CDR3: CASSSSQGEQETQYF. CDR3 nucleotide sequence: TGTGCCAGCAGCTCGTCCCAAGGGGAACAAGAGACCCAGTACTTC.

CDR3 amino acids: CASRREGILTEAFF. The DNA for the CDR3 is TGTGCCAGCAGACGAGAGGGGATTTTGACTGAAGCTTTCTTT. V is TRBV12-3 or TRBV12-4 and J is TRBJ1-1; a weak D match, TRBD1 (5 bases). This CDR3 has 14 residues. Deletions cut 6 bases from V and 5 bases from J, with 16 bases between.

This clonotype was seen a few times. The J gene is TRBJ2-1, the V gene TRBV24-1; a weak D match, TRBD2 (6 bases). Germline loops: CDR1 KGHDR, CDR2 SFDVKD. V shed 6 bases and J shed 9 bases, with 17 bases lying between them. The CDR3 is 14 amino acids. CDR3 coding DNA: TGTGCCACCAGTCTTTCTCCGGGAGTTCCTGAGCAGTTCTTC. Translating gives CATSLSPGVPEQFF.

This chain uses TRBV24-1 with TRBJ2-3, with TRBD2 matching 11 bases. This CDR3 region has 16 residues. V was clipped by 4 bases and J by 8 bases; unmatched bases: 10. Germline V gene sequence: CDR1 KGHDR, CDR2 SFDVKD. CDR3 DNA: TGTGCCACCAGTGACCCGATAGCGGGGGGGCCGCGTACGCAGTATTTT. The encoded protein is CATSDPIAGGPRTQYF.

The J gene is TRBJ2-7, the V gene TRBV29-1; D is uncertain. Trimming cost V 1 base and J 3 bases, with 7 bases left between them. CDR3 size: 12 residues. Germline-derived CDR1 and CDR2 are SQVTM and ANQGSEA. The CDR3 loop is CSVEGSNYEQYF. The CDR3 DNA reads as TGCAGCGTTGAAGGGTCAAACTACGAGCAGTACTTC.

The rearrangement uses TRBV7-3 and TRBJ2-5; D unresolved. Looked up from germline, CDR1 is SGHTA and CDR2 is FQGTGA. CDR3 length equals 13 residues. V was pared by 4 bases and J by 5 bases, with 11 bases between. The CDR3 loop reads CASSSGPRETQYF. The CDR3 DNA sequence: TGTGCCAGCAGCTCTGGGCCACGGGAGACCCAGTACTTC. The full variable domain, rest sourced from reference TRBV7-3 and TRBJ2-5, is GAGVSQTPSNKVTEKGKYVELRCDPISGHTALYWYRQSLGQGPEFLIYFQGTGAADDSGLPNDRFFAVRPEGSVSTLKIQRTERGDSAVYLCASSSGPRETQYFGPGTRLLVL.

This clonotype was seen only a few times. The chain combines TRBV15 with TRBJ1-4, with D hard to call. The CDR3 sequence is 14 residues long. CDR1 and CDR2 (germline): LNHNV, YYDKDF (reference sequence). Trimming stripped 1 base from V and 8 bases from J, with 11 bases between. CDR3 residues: CATSRGAVREKLFF. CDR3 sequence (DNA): TGTGCCACCAGCAGAGGAGCCGTAAGGGAAAAACTGTTTTTT.

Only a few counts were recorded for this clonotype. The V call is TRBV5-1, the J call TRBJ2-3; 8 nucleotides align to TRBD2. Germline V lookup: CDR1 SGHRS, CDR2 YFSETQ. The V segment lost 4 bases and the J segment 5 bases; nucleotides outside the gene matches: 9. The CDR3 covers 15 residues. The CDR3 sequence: CASSTGGGRVDTQYF. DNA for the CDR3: TGCGCCAGCAGCACGGGGGGGGGGCGCGTAGATACGCAGTATTTT. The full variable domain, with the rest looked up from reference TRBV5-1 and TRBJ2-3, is KAGVTQTPRYLIKTRGQQVTLSCSPISGHRSVSWYQQTPGQGLQFLFEYFSETQRNKGNFPGRFSGRQFSNSRSEMNVSTLELGDSALYLCASSTGGGRVDTQYFGPGTRLTVL.

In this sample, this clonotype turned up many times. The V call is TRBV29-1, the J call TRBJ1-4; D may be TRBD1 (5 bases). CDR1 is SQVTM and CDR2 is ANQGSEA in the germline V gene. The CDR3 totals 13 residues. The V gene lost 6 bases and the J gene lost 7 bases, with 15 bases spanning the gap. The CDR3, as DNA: TGCAGCGTAGACGAGGGGATCGGTGAAAAACTGTTTTTT. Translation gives CSVDEGIGEKLFF.

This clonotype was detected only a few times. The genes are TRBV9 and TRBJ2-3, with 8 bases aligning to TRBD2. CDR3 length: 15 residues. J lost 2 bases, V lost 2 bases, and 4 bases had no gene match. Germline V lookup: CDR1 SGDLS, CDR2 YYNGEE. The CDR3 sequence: CASSVGSGTTDTQYF. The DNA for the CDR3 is TGTGCCAGCAGCGTCGGTAGCGGGACCACAGATACGCAGTATTTT.

The DNA for the CDR3 is TGCAGTGCTAGAGATCTTTGGGGGGCCGGAAACACCATATATTTT. Translated, it gives CSARDLWGAGNTIYF. The rearrangement links TRBV20-1 to TRBJ1-3; a weak D match, TRBD1 (6 bases). Trimming left V 0 bases short and J 4 bases short, with 13 bases between. Germline CDR1 and CDR2: DFQATT and SNEGSKA (reference sequence). The CDR3 consists of 15 residues.

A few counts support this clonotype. The CDR3 DNA reads TGCGCCAGCGGCGATGACGCGGGGGGATTTGTTGAGCAGTTCTTC. Residues: CASGDDAGGFVEQFF. The rearrangement links TRBV5-1 to TRBJ2-1; 8 positions match TRBD2. Per the germline V gene, CDR1 is SGHRS and CDR2 is YFSETQ. The length of the CDR3 is 15 residues. V shed 7 bases, J shed 9 bases, and the junction held 15 bases outside the gene matches.

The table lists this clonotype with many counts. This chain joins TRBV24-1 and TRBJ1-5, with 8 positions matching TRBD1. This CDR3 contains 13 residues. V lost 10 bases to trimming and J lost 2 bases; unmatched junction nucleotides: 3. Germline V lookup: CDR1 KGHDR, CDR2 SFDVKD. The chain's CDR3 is CATQGQGNQPQHF. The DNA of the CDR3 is TGTGCCACGCAGGGACAGGGCAATCAGCCCCAGCATTTT.

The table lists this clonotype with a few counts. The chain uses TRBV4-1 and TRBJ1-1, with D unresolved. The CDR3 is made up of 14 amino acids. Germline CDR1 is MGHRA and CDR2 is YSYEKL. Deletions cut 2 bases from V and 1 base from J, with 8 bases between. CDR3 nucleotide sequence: TGCGCCAGCAGCCAATATTACAGGAACACTGAAGCTTTCTTT. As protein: CASSQYYRNTEAFF.

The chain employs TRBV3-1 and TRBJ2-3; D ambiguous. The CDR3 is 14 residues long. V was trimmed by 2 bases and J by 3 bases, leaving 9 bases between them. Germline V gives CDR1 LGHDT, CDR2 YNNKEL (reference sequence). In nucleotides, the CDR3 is TGTGCCAGCAGCCAACGGGTAGGAACAGATACGCAGTATTTT. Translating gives CASSQRVGTDTQYF.

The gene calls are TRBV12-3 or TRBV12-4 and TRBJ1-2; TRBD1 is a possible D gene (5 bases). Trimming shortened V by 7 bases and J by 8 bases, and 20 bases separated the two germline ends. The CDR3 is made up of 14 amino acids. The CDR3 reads CASNIGQRVGGYTF. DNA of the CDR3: TGTGCCAGCAACATAGGACAACGCGTTGGGGGCTACACCTTC.

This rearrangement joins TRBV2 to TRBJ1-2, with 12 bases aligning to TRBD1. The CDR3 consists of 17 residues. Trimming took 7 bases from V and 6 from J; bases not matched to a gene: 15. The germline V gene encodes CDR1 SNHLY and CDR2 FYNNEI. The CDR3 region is CASILAPGTGGIDGYTF. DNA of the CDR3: TGTGCCAGCATCCTAGCGCCCGGGACAGGGGGCATCGATGGCTACACCTTC.

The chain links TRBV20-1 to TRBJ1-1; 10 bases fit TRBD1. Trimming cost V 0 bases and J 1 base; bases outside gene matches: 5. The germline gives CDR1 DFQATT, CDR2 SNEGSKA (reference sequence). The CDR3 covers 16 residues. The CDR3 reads CSARDRDRGSNTEAFF. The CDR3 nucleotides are TGCAGTGCTAGAGATCGGGACAGGGGTTCGAACACTGAAGCTTTCTTT.

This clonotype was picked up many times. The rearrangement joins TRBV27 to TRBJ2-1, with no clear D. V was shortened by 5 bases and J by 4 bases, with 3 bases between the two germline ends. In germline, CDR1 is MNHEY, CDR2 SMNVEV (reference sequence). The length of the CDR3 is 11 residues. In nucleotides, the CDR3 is TGTGCCAGCAGTCAGTACAATGAGCAGTTCTTC. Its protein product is CASSQYNEQFF.

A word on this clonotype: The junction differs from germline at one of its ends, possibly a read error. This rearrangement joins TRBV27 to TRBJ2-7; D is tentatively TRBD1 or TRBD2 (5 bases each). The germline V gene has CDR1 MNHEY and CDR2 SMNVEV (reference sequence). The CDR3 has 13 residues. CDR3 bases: TGTGCCAGCAGCCTGGGGGATTCCTACGGGCAGTACTTC. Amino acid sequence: CASSLGDSYGQYF.

Here the CDR3 reads CASSLALGPGLTNEKLFF. In nucleotides, the CDR3 is TGTGCCAGCAGCTTAGCGCTGGGGCCGGGACTGACTAATGAAAAACTGTTTTTT. V gene TRBV7-6 combines with J gene TRBJ1-4, with D tentatively TRBD1 (5 bases). Trimming cost V 0 bases and J 2 bases, with 16 bases left between them. Germline V gene data show CDR1 as SGHVS and CDR2 as FNYEAQ. The CDR3 is 18 residues long.

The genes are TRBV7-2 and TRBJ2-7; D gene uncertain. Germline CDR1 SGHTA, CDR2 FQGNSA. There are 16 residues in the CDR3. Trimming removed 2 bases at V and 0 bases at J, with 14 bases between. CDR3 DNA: TGTGCCAGCAGCTTAAGATCAGAACCCTTCTCCTACGAGCAGTACTTC. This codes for CASSLRSEPFSYEQYF. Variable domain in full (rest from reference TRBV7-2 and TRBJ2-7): GAGVSQSPSNKVTEKGKDVELRCDPISGHTALYWYRQSLGQGLEFLIYFQGNSAPDKSGLPSDRFSAERTGGSVSTLTIQRTQQEDSAVYLCASSLRSEPFSYEQYFGPGTRLTVT.

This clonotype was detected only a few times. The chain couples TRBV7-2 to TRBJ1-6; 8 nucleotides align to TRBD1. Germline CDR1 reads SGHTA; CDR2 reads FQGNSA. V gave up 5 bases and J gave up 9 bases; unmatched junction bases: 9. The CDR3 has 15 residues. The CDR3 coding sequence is TGTGCCAGCAGCATCAGGGGGCGAGGAGGTTCACCCCTCCACTTT. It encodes CASSIRGRGGSPLHF.

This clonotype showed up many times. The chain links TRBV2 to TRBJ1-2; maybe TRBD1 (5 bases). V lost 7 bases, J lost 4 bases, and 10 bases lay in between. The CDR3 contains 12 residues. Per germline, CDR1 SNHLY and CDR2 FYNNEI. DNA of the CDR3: TGTGCCAGCACTCGACAGCGCTATGGCTACACCTTC. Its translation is CASTRQRYGYTF. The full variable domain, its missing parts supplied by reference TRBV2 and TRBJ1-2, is EPEVTQTPSHQVTQMGQEVILRCVPISNHLYFYWYRQILGQKVEFLVSFYNNEISEKSEIFDDQFSVERPDGSNFTLKIRSTKLEDSAMYFCASTRQRYGYTFGSGTRLTVV.

CDR3 bases: TGTGCCAGCAGCGCCGGACCCGAGGCCTACGAGCAGTACTTC. Translating it yields CASSAGPEAYEQYF. The chain has TRBV9 and TRBJ2-7; D ambiguous. The CDR3 loop spans 14 amino acids. The germline V gene has CDR1 SGDLS and CDR2 YYNGEE. V lost 3 bases, J lost 2 bases, and 12 bases lay in between.

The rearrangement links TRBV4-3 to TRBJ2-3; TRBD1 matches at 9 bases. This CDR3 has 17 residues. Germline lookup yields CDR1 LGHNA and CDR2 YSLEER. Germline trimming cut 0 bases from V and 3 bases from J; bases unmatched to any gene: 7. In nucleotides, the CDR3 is TGCGCCAGCAGCCAAGAAACAGGGGGCTTAGGGACAGATACGCAGTATTTT. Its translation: CASSQETGGLGTDTQYF.

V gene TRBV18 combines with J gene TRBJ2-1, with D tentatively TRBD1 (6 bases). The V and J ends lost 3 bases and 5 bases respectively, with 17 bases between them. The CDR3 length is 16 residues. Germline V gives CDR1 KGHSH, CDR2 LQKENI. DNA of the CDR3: TGTGCCAGCTCACCCGTCCTCCAGGGGCCACACAATGAGCAGTTCTTC. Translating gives CASSPVLQGPHNEQFF.